The T cell receptor (beta chain) described here comes from a study of CD8+ T cells in alopecia areata (dated by TCRdb to the late 2010s). In terms of the full investigation: Treated patients were enrolled in an open-label pilot trial of oral tofacitinib at 5 to 10 mg twice daily for moderate-to-severe alopecia areata. immunoSEQ multiplex PCR using 35 Vbeta forward primers and 13 Jbeta reverse primers was used to amplify TCRbeta CDR3 regions. The RNA source kit depended on sample type: the PAXgene miRNA kit for fixed scalp, the miRNeasy kit for PBMCs, and the RNeasy kit for mouse skin. Tofacitinib was given for 6 to 18 months, followed by 6 months of follow-up off drug to assess delayed response and recurrence. High-throughput TCRbeta sequencing was used to examine T cell clonal expansion in alopecia areata in both the C3H/HeJ mouse model and human patients. Biopsies were taken from tofacitinib-treated patients at baseline and at 4 and 24 weeks of treatment, and a later scalp biopsy was taken in several of the tofacitinib-treated patients. Scalp clonality was compared among normal scalp (n=4), patchy alopecia areata scalp (n=8), and alopecia totalis/universalis scalp (n=8). On the human side, TCRbeta sequencing was run on scalp tissue and on sorted CD4+ and CD8+ peripheral blood T cells from healthy controls and from alopecia areata patients with either patchy or totalis/universalis disease.

From cysteine to phenylalanine, the CDR3 is 13 amino acids long. Only the CDR3 DNA is retained, 39 bases long and in frame from the first base. CDR1 and CDR2 (SNHLY, FYNNEI) derive from the germline V gene. Unmatched junction bases come to 7, with V trimmed by 10 bases and J by 2 bases. Notes on this clone: What antigen it recognizes has not been identified. It has no much larger one-base neighbor in the sample; base qualities were not kept.

Receptor libraries were prepared by the immunoSEQ multiplex PCR assay. To provide template for TCR sequencing, every sample had RNA extracted and reverse transcribed into cDNA. First-strand cDNA was synthesized with SuperScript III using a 2:1 mix of oligo-dT and random hexamers. Amplification bias was assessed with a synthetic immune receptor repertoire, and residual bias was removed computationally. Per the original workflow: Raw reads were preprocessed to remove errors, and CDR3 was defined by IMGT conventions from the conserved cysteine to phenylalanine. Clonality was computed as 1 minus the Shannon entropy, with the entropy normalized by log2 of the number of productive unique TCRs. CD4 or CD8 identity of scalp clones was inferred by cross-referencing scalp TCRbeta sequences with sorted blood CD4 and CD8 repertoires. The immuneACCESS repertoire file appears here via TCRdb, limited to in-frame rearrangements. These files lack a portion of the clones; in checked studies, under half of the deficit traces to unresolved V genes, and the cause of the others is not known. The V and J calls and clone size were taken over from that table, and D and trimming were inferred from the DNA. The sample table lists some 170,000 clones, less than 75% of them with a count of one. Of the sample, 11% falls within the top ten clones.

What the study reported, not specific to this receptor: Shared TCR sequences between patients were less evident than in mice, which may be partly attributable to HLA diversity in the patient population. Compared with normal scalp, lesional scalp had higher clonality and more expanded CD8+ clones, particularly in alopecia totalis/universalis, a pattern that suggests antigenic drive. Unlike mouse skin, which is dominated by gammadelta T cells, normal human skin has resident alphabeta T cells that are also sequenced, and this complicates analysis of the scalp TCR repertoire.

The time point label here, explained by the study, means: baseline before oral tofacitinib. From alopecia areata patients, peripheral blood was collected along with lesional scalp punch biopsies. After PBMCs were isolated by density centrifugation and stained for CD3, CD4 and CD8, a FACSAria was used to sort CD4+ and CD8+ T cells. This receptor was taken from a human donor with alopecia areata. The sequencing here drew on CD8+ T cells sorted from blood, taken at week 0. The sequence links TRBV2 to TRBJ2-5; 7 bases in the junction line up with TRBD2. In nucleotide form, the sequence is TGTGCCACCGGGACTAACATACAAGAGACCCAGTACTTC. Its protein is CATGTNIQETQYF.